The entry below describes one TCR beta chain. Sample time point: blood from clinic visit 5 months post-surgery; TSC patient then seizure free. The data belong to a study of brain T cells in children with intractable seizures. Here immunoSEQ multiplex PCR was the method, and the copy in TCRdb shows in-frame clones only, minus some. This table has hundreds of thousands of clones, 85% to 95% appearing once. The specimen comprised peripheral blood, sampled 4 to 5 months after surgery. The receptor's source is a boy less than two years old with tuberous sclerosis and intractable seizures.

The CDR3 region is CASSPSVMYNEQFF. CDR3 DNA: TGTGCCAGCAGCCCTTCGGTGATGTACAATGAGCAGTTCTTC. The V call is TRBV7-3, the J call TRBJ2-1; unclear D gene. Per germline, CDR1 SGHTA and CDR2 FQGTGA. CDR3 length: 14 amino acids. The V and J ends lost 5 bases and 4 bases respectively, with 12 bases between them.